The 18 T cell receptor beta chains presented below share a single source sample, sequenced in a study of T cell repertoires in cytomegalovirus infection. TCRdb redid the calling of the reads with MiXCR, one entry per CDR3 protein. The sample includes roughly 920,000 distinct CDR3 sequences, approximately 30% of them seen just once. These receptors' targets are unknown. The input for sequencing was cultured CD8+ T cells from PBMCs, taken from culture after CMV antigen stimulation. The receptors originated from a human donor in good health (CMV status not recorded). Some clones in this sample may be carry-over from other donors' samples.

This chain connects TRBV2 to TRBJ1-2, with unresolved D. The ends were cut back, 3 bases at V and 0 bases at J, with 8 bases in the middle. Germline loops: CDR1 SNHLY, CDR2 FYNNEI. The CDR3 extends over 14 amino acids. This CDR3 is CASSDQPSNYGYTF. CDR3 coding DNA: TGTGCCAGCAGTGACCAACCTTCTAACTATGGCTACACCTTC.

There are many counts of this clonotype. The rearrangement joins TRBV12-5 to TRBJ2-1; TRBD1 is a possible D gene (5 bases). Between the trimmed V and J ends, which lost 6 bases and 5 bases, there was a span of 8 bases. Germline V gene data show CDR1 as LGHNT and CDR2 as FRNRAP. The CDR3 spans 12 residues. The CDR3 DNA reads as TGTGCTAGTGGACAGGACAACAATGAGCAGTTCTTC. Amino acid sequence: CASGQDNNEQFF.

There are many counts of this clonotype. The chain combines TRBV27 with TRBJ1-1, with 7 nucleotides matching TRBD1. In germline, CDR1 is MNHEY, CDR2 SMNVEV (reference sequence). This CDR3 region has 13 residues. V lost 3 bases and J lost 6; bases outside the gene matches: 4. CDR3 loop: CASSFSGGSEAFF. Written as DNA, the CDR3 is TGTGCCAGCAGTTTCTCAGGGGGTTCTGAAGCTTTCTTT.

The genes are TRBV10-3 and TRBJ1-1, with D unclear. Germline V gives CDR1 ENHRY, CDR2 SYGVKD. This CDR3 contains 14 residues. V dropped 4 bases and J dropped 3 bases, with 12 bases sitting between them. The CDR3 region is CAISGVRTDTEAFF. DNA for the CDR3: TGTGCCATCAGTGGGGTCAGAACGGACACTGAAGCTTTCTTT.

This clonotype has a handful of counts. The CDR3 sequence is CASSLDAGAGNEQFF. Here the CDR3 DNA reads TGTGCCAGCAGTTTGGATGCAGGGGCCGGCAATGAGCAGTTCTTC. The J gene is TRBJ2-1, the V gene TRBV28; perhaps TRBD1 as D (6 bases). The germline CDR1 and CDR2 sequences are MDHEN and SYDVKM. V was pared by 3 bases and J by 6 bases, with 15 bases between. The CDR3 sequence is 15 residues long. The whole variable domain, remainder taken from reference TRBV28 and TRBJ2-1, is DVKVTQSSRYLVKRTGEKVFLECVQDMDHENMFWYRQDPGLGLRLIYFSYDVKMKEKGDIPEGYSVSREKKERFSLILESASTNQTSMYLCASSLDAGAGNEQFFGPGTRLTVL.

This clonotype was recorded many times. V usage is TRBV7-2 and J usage is TRBJ2-3; D ambiguous. The CDR3 runs to 14 residues. Germline V CDR1 and CDR2: SGHTA, FQGNSA. V was trimmed by 6 bases and J by 2 bases, leaving 12 bases between them. The CDR3 sequence: CASSPGFSTDTQYF. The DNA for the CDR3 is TGTGCCAGCAGTCCCGGGTTCTCCACAGATACGCAGTATTTT.

In regard to this clonotype: The junction does not match germline at one end; this may be a read error. The rearrangement links TRBV27 to TRBJ2-1; 8 nucleotides align to TRBD1. The CDR3 runs to 15 residues. Germline loops: CDR1 MNHEY, CDR2 SMNVEV (reference sequence). This CDR3 reads CVSSFLTGEGNEQFF. The CDR3 coding sequence is TGTGTCAGCAGTTTCCTGACAGGGGAAGGGAATGAGCAGTTCTTC.

This sequence joins TRBV19 and TRBJ1-2; a possible D gene is TRBD1 (5 bases). Trimming took 8 bases from V and 4 from J, leaving 17 bases between them. The germline gives CDR1 LNHDA, CDR2 SQIVND (reference sequence). This CDR3 comprises 14 residues. In DNA form, the CDR3 reads TGTGCCAGTCGGAATTCGGACATACTCTATGGCTACACCTTC. Its protein is CASRNSDILYGYTF.

Remarks on this clonotype: At one boundary the junction diverges from the germline segment, which might be a read error. The chain uses TRBV12-3 or TRBV12-4 and TRBJ1-1, with D tentatively TRBD1 (5 bases). The CDR3 runs to 15 residues. The CDR3 DNA reads as TGTGCTAGCAGTTTAGGGGCGAAGATGAACACTGAAGCTTTCTTT. Translating it yields CASSLGAKMNTEAFF.

This clonotype was seen at least ten times. J is TRBJ2-2 and V is TRBV7-2, with D tentatively TRBD2 (6 bases). Per the germline V gene, CDR1 is SGHTA and CDR2 is FQGNSA. There are 17 residues in the CDR3. Trimming stripped 8 bases from V and 4 bases from J, with 23 bases between. The CDR3: CASSSRGIYSGTGELFF. The CDR3 DNA reads TGTGCCAGCTCCTCGCGGGGAATTTATTCGGGCACCGGGGAGCTGTTTTTT.

The V gene is TRBV18, the J gene TRBJ1-2; D remains unclear. CDR1 is KGHSH, CDR2 LQKENI, per germline. Trimming left V 2 bases short and J 5 bases short, with 21 bases between. This CDR3 has 17 residues. CDR3 in DNA: TGTGCCAGCTCACCAGAACGGGAACCCATTCCATGGTATGGCTACACCTTC. Its translation: CASSPEREPIPWYGYTF.

The V and J genes are TRBV9 and TRBJ2-7, with 13 bases fitting TRBD2. The CDR3 is 14 amino acids. Per germline, CDR1 SGDLS and CDR2 YYNGEE. Trimming at V came to 5 bases and at J to 7 bases, leaving 6 bases not matched to a gene. The CDR3 bases are TGTGCCAGCAGTCTACTAGCGGGGGGGCCGGAGCAGTACTTC. It yields the protein CASSLLAGGPEQYF. The full variable domain, its missing parts supplied by reference TRBV9 and TRBJ2-7, is DSGVTQTPKHLITATGQRVTLRCSPRSGDLSVYWYQQSLDQGLQFLIQYYNGEERAKGNILERFSAQQFPDLHSELNLSSLELGDSALYFCASSLLAGGPEQYFGPGTRLTVT.

This chain links TRBV6-1 with TRBJ1-1; 9 bases align to TRBD1. Germline V gene lookup returns CDR1 MNHNS and CDR2 SASEGT. The V gene end was trimmed by 8 bases and the J gene end by 4 bases; junction bases not matched to a gene: 8. The CDR3 loop spans 14 amino acids. The CDR3 DNA sequence: TGTGCCAGCCCCCCCGGGACAGGGACCACTGAAGCTTTCTTT. As protein: CASPPGTGTTEAFF.

J is TRBJ2-1 and V is TRBV4-1; TRBD2 aligns across 9 bases. With 0 bases clipped from V and 5 bases from J, the junction kept 11 bases outside the gene matches. The CDR3 contains 18 residues. The germline V gene has CDR1 MGHRA and CDR2 YSYEKL. CDR3: CASSQEYSGGLPNNEQFF. The CDR3 nucleotides read TGCGCCAGCAGCCAAGAGTATAGCGGGGGTCTCCCAAACAATGAGCAGTTCTTC.

A few counts support this clonotype. V gene TRBV4-3 combines with J gene TRBJ1-4, with TRBD1 matching 8 bases. Trimming cost V 8 bases and J 8 bases; bases outside gene matches: 7. This CDR3 region has 13 residues. From germline, CDR1 is LGHNA and CDR2 YSLEER. The CDR3 region has the DNA TGCGCCAGCGGCAGGGGGCGAGGAGAAAAACTGTTTTTT. It translates to CASGRGRGEKLFF.

This clonotype was seen only a few times. The rearrangement uses TRBV23-1 and TRBJ1-2, with TRBD1 matching over 7 bases. TRBV23-1 is placed among ORFs of uncertain function. This CDR3 has 16 amino acids. The V segment lost 4 bases and the J segment 3 bases; nucleotides outside the gene matches: 11. The DNA of the CDR3 is TGCGCCAGCAGTCGGGGGACAGACAAAGAGTACTATGGCTACACCTTC. It encodes CASSRGTDKEYYGYTF.

The rearrangement joins TRBV11-2 to TRBJ2-2, with D possibly TRBD2 on 5 matching bases. The CDR3 runs to 19 residues. CDR1 and CDR2 (germline): SGHAT, FQNNGV. V was trimmed by 1 base and J by 0 bases, leaving 18 bases between them. DNA of the CDR3: TGTGCCAGCAGCTTAGTAGGCGCCAGGACTCGACCGAACACCGGGGAGCTGTTTTTT. Amino acid sequence: CASSLVGARTRPNTGELFF.

DNA of the CDR3: TGCAGCGTGGACGCACAGGAGAACATTCAGTACTTC. Amino acids: CSVDAQENIQYF. The chain uses TRBV29-1 and TRBJ2-4; tentative D call: TRBD1 (5 bases). Germline V gene data show CDR1 as SQVTM and CDR2 as ANQGSEA. V was shortened by 6 bases and J by 7 bases, with 13 bases between the two germline ends. The CDR3 spans 12 residues.